Sequencing of this T cell receptor beta chain was carried out in a study of T cells in narcolepsy. Study details: Enrolled donors included narcolepsy type 1 or type 2 patients and healthy controls.

With respect to this clone: The antigen is undetermined.

Overall study results and limits: Same-patient CSF and blood CD4+ T cell clonotypes included HCRT-specific and TRIB2-specific autoreactive ones.

This CDR3 is 18 amino acids long. Germline V CDR1 and CDR2: SGHRS, YFSETQ. The V gene lost 4 bases and the J gene lost 7 bases, with 28 bases spanning the gap. The data were produced by immunoSEQ multiplex PCR, yet TCRdb's version contains in-frame clones alone and is incomplete. The data hold about 14,000 clones, with around nine tenths observed a single time. This rearrangement joins TRBV5-1 to TRBJ2-3, with D possibly matching TRBD2 (5 bases). The TCR originated in a human donor with narcolepsy. Input material: CD45RA- memory CD4+ T cells from PBMCs. The CDR3 sequence is CASSRPLGAEDPRYTQYF. In DNA, the CDR3 is TGCGCCAGCAGCCGCCCACTAGGAGCGGAGGACCCGAGGTATACGCAGTATTTT.